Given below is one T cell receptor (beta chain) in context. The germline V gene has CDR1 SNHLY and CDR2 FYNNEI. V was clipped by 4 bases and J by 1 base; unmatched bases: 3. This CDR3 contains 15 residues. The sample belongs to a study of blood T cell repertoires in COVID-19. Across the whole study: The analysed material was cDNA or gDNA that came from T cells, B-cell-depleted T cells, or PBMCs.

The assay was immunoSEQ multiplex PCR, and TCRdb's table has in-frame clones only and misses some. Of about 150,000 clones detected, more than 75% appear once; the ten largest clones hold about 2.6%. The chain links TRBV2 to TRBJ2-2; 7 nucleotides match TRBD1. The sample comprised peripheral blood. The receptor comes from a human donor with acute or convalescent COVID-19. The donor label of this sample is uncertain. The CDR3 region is CASSGQGRNTGELFF. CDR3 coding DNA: TGTGCCAGCAGTGGACAGGGAAGGAACACCGGGGAGCTGTTTTTT.